This T cell receptor (beta chain) was documented in a study of blood T cell repertoires in COVID-19. The wider study: Italy, Spain and the United States were the sources of the convalescent and acute COVID-19 samples.

The CDR3 covers 12 residues. Trimming left V 0 bases short and J 8 bases short, with 7 bases between. In the study's own analysis: Amplification with reference gene primers provided the estimates of nucleated cell counts. The table came from immunoSEQ multiplex PCR; TCRdb's copy has only in-frame clones and leaves some out. That table is the source of V, J and clone size, and D and trimming were worked out from the DNA. The sample yields about 110,000 clones, roughly 84% seen once. Sequenced input: peripheral blood. This rearrangement joins TRBV12-3 or TRBV12-4 to TRBJ1-1; no clear D gene. The source is a woman of 80 years or more with active or convalescent COVID-19. The CDR3 DNA is TGTGCCAGCAGTTTAGCCCCCGGGGAAGCTTTCTTT. Translation: CASSLAPGEAFF.